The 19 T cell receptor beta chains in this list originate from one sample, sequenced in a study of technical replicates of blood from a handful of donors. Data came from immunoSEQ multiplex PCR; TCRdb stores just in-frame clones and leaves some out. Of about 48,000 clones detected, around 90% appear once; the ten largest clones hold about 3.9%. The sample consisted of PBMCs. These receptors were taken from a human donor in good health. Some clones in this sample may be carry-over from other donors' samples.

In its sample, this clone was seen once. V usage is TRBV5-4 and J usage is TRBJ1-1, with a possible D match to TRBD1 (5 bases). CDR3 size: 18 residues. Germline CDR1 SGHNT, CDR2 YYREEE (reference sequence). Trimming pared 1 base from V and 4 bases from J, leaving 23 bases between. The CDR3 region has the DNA TGTGCCAGCAGCTTGCTAACGCGCAGGGCCGGGGGGACCACTGAAGCTTTCTTT. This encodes CASSLLTRRAGGTTEAFF. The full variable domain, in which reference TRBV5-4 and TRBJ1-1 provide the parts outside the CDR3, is ETGVTQSPTHLIKTRGQQVTLRCSSQSGHNTVSWYQQALGQGPQFIFQYYREEENGRGNFPPRFSGLQFPNYSSELNVNALELDDSALYLCASSLLTRRAGGTTEAFFGQGTRLTVV.

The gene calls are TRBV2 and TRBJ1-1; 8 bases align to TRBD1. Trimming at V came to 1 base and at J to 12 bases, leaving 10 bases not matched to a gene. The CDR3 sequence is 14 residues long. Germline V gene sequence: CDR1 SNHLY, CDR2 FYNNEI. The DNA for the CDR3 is TGTGCCAGCAGTGAAGGAGGGACAGGCCTGGTGTCTTTCTTT. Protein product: CASSEGGTGLVSFF.

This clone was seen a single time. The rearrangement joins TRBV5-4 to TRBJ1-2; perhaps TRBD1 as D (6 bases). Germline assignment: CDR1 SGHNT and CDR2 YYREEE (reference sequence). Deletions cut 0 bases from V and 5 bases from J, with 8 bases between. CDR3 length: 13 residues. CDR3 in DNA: TGTGCCAGCAGCTTGGACAGGGTATATGGCTACACCTTC. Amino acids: CASSLDRVYGYTF.

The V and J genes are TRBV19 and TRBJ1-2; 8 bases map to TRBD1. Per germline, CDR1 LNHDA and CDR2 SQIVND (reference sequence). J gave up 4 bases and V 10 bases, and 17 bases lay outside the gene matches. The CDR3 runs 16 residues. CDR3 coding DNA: TGTGCCACTAAGTCCGGGACAGGAGTATTTGGCTATGGCTACACCTTC. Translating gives CATKSGTGVFGYGYTF.

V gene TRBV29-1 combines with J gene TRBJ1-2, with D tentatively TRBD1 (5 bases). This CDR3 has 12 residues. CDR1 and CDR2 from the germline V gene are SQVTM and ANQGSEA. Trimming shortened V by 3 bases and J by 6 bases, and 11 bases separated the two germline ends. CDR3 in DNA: TGCAGCGTTGACAGGGAGGATCATGGCTACACCTTC. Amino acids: CSVDREDHGYTF.

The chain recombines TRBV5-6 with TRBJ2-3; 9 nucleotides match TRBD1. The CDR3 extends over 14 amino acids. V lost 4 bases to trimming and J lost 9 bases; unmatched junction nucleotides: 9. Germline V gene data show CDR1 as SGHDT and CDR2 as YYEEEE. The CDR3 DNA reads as TGTGCCAGCAGCCGTCCCGGGACAGGGTTAACGCAGTATTTT. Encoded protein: CASSRPGTGLTQYF.

CDR3 nucleotide sequence: TGTGCCAGCAGGAAGAGGACCACCGGGGCAGATACGCAGTATTTT. It translates to CASRKRTTGADTQYF. The rearrangement links TRBV2 to TRBJ2-3, with D possibly TRBD2 on 5 matching bases. CDR1 SNHLY and CDR2 FYNNEI come from the germline V gene. Trimming cost V 6 bases and J 4 bases, with 17 bases left between them. The CDR3 extends over 15 amino acids.

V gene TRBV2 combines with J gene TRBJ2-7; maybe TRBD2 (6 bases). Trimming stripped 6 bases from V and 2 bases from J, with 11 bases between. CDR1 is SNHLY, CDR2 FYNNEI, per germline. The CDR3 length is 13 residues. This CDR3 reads CASRGLLTYEQYF. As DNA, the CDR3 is TGTGCCAGCAGGGGACTTCTAACCTACGAGCAGTACTTC.

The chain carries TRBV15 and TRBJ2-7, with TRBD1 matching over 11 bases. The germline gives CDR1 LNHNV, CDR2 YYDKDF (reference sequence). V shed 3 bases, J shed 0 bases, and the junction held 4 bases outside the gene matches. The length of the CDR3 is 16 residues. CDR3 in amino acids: CATSSGTGGGSYEQYF. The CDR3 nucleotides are TGTGCCACCAGCAGTGGGACAGGGGGTGGCTCCTACGAGCAGTACTTC.

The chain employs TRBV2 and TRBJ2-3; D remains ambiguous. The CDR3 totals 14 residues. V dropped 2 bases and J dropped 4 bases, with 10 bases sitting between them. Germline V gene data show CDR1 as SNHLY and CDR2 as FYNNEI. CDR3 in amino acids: CASSENSPPDTQYF. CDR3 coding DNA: TGTGCCAGCAGTGAAAACTCTCCCCCAGATACGCAGTATTTT. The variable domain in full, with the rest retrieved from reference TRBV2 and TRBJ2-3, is EPEVTQTPSHQVTQMGQEVILRCVPISNHLYFYWYRQILGQKVEFLVSFYNNEISEKSEIFDDQFSVERPDGSNFTLKIRSTKLEDSAMYFCASSENSPPDTQYFGPGTRLTVL.

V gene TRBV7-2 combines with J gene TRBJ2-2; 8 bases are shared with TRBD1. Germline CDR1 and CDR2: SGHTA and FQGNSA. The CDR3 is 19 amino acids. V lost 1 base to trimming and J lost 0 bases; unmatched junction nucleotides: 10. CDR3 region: CASSLVLTGARTNTGELFF. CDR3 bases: TGTGCCAGCAGCTTAGTCTTGACAGGGGCTAGGACGAACACCGGGGAGCTGTTTTTT.

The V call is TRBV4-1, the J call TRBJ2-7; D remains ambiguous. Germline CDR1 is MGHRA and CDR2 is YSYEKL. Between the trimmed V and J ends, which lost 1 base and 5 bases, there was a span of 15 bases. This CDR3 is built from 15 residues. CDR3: CASSQAWSFSDEQYF. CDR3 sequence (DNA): TGCGCCAGCAGCCAAGCGTGGTCTTTCAGCGACGAGCAGTACTTC.

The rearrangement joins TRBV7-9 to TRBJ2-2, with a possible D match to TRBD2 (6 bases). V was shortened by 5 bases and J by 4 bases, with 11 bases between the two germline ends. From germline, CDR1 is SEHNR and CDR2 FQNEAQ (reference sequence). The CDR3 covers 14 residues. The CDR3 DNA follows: TGTGCCAGCAGCCAGCTAGCGACCACCGGGGAGCTGTTTTTT. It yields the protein CASSQLATTGELFF.

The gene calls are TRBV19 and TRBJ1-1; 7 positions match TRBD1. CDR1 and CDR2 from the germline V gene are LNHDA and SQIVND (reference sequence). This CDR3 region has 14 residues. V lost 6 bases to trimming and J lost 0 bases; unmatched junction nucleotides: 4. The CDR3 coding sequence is TGTGCCAGTAGAGCGGACAGGTTGAACACTGAAGCTTTCTTT. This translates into CASRADRLNTEAFF.

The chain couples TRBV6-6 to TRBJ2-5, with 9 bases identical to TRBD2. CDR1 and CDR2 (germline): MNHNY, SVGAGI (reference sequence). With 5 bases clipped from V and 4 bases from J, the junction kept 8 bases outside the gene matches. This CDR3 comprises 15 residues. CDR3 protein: CASSSTRTSVETQYF. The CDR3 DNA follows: TGTGCCAGCAGTAGCACACGGACTAGCGTAGAGACCCAGTACTTC.

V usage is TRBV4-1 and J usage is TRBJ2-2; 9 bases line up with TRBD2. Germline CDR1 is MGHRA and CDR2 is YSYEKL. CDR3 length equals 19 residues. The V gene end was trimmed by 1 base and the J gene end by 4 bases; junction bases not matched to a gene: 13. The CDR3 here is CASSQGRALAGDLTGELFF. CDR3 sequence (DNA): TGCGCCAGCAGCCAAGGGCGGGCGTTAGCGGGGGATCTCACCGGGGAGCTGTTTTTT.

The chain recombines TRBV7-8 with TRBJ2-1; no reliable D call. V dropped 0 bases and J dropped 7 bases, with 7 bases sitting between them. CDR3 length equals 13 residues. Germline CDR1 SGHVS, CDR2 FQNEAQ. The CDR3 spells CASSLAVLNEQFF. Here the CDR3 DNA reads TGTGCCAGCAGCTTAGCCGTCTTGAATGAGCAGTTCTTC.

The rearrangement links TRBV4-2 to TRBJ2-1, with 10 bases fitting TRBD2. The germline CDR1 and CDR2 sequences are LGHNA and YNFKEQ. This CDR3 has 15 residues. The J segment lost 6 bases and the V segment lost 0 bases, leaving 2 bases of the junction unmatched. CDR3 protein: CASSQEPSGGNEQFF. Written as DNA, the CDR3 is TGTGCCAGCAGCCAAGAACCTAGCGGGGGCAATGAGCAGTTCTTC.

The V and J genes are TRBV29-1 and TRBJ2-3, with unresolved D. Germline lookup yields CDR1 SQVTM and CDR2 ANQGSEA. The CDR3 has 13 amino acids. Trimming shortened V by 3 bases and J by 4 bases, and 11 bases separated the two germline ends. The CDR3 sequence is CSVDGDFPDTQYF. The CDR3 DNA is TGCAGCGTTGATGGAGACTTTCCAGATACGCAGTATTTT.